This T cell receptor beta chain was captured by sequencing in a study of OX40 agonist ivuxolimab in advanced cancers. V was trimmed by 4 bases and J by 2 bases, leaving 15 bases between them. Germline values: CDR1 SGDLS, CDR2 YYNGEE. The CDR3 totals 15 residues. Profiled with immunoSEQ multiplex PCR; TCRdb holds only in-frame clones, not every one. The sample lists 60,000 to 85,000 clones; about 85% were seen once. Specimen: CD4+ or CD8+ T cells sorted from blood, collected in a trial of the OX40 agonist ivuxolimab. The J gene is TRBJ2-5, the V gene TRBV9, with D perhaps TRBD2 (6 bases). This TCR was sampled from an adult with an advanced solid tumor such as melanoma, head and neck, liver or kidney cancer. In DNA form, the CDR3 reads TGTGCCAGCAGCAGGAGGGGAAACCTACAAGAGACCCAGTACTTC. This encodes CASSRRGNLQETQYF.